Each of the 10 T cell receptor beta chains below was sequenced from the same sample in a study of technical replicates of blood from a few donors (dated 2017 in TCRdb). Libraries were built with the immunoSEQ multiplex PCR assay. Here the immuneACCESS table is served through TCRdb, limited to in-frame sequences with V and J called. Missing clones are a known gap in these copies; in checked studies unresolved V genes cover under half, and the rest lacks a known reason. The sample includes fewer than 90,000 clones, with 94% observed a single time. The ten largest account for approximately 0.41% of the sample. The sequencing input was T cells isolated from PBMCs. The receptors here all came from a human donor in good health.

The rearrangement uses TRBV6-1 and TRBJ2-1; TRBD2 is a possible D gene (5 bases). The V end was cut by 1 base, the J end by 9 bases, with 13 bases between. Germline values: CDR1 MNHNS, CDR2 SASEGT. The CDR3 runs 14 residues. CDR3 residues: CASSEVTEESEQFF. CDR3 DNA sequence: TGTGCCAGCAGTGAAGTAACGGAGGAGAGTGAGCAGTTCTTC.

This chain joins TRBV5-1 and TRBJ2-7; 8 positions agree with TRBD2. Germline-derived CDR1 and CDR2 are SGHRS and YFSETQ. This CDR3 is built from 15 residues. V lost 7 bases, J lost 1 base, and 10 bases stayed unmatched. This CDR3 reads CASVDRGGGSYEQYF. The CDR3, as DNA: TGCGCCAGCGTTGACCGGGGGGGCGGTTCCTACGAGCAGTACTTC. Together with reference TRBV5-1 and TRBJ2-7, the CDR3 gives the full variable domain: KAGVTQTPRYLIKTRGQQVTLSCSPISGHRSVSWYQQTPGQGLQFLFEYFSETQRNKGNFPGRFSGRQFSNSRSEMNVSTLELGDSALYLCASVDRGGGSYEQYFGPGTRLTVT.

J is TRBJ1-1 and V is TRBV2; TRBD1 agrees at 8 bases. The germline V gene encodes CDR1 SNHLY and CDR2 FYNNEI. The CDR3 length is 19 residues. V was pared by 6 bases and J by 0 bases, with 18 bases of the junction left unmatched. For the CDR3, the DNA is TGTGCCAGCAGAGATTTTAGACCTCAGCGGGACAGGCTGAACACTGAAGCTTTCTTT. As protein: CASRDFRPQRDRLNTEAFF.

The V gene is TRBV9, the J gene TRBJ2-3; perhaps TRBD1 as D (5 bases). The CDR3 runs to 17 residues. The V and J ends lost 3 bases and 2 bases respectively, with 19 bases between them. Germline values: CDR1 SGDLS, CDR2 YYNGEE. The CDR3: CASSAREGHSLTDTQYF. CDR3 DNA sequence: TGTGCCAGCAGCGCCAGAGAAGGACACAGCCTCACAGATACGCAGTATTTT.

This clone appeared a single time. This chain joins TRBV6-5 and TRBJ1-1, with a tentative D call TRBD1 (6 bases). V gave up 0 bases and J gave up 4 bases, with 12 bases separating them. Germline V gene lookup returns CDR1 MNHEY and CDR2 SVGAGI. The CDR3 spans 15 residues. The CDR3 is CASSYSGASGTEAFF. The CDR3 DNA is TGTGCCAGCAGTTACTCGGGGGCCTCGGGCACTGAAGCTTTCTTT.

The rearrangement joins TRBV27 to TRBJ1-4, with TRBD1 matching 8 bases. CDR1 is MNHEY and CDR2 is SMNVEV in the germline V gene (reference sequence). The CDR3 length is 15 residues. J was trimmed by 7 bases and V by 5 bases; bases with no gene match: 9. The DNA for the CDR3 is TGTGCCAGCAGTCGAGACCGGGACAGGACTGAAAAACTGTTTTTT. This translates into CASSRDRDRTEKLFF.

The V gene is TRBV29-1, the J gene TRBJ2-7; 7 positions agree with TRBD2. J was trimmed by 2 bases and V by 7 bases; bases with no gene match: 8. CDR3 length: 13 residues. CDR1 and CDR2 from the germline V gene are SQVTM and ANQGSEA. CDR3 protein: CSASGTTPYEQYF. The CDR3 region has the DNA TGCAGCGCCTCCGGGACTACCCCCTACGAGCAGTACTTC.

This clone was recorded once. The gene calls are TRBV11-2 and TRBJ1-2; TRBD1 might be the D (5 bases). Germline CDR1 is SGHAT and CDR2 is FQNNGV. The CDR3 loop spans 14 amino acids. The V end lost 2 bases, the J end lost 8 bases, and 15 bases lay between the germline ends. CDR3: CASSLSTGDGGYTF. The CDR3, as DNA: TGTGCCAGCAGCTTAAGTACGGGGGATGGGGGCTACACCTTC.

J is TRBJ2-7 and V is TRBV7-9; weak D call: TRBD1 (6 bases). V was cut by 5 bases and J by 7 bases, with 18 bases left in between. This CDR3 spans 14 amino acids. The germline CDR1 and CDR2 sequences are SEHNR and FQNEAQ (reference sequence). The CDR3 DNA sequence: TGTGCCAGCAGCCCAACAACAGGGACGGGGGAGCAGTACTTC. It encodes CASSPTTGTGEQYF.

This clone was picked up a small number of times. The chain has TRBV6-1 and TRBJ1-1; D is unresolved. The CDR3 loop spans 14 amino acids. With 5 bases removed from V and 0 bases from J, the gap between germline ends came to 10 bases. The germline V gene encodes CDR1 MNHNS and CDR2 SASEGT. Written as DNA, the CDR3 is TGTGCCAGCAGTTTAGAGTTCATGAACACTGAAGCTTTCTTT. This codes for CASSLEFMNTEAFF.